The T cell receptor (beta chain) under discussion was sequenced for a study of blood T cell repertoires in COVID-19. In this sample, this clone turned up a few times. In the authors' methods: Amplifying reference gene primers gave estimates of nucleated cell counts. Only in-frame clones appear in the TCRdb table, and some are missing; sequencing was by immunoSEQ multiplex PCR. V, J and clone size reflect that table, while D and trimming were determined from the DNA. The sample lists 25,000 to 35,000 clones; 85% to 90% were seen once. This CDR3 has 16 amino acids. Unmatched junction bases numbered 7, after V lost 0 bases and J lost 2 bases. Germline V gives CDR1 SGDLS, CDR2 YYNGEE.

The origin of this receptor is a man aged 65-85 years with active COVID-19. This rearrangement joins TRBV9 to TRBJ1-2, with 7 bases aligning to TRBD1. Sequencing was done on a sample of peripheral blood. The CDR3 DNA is TGTGCCAGCAGCGTAGCTACTGGACAGGACAACTATGGCTACACCTTC. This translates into CASSVATGQDNYGYTF. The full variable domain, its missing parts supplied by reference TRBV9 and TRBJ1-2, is DSGVTQTPKHLITATGQRVTLRCSPRSGDLSVYWYQQSLDQGLQFLIQYYNGEERAKGNILERFSAQQFPDLHSELNLSSLELGDSALYFCASSVATGQDNYGYTFGSGTRLTVV.